What follows are 22 T cell receptor beta chains derived from one specimen sequenced in a study of beta chain features in type 1 diabetes. Expressed TCRB transcripts got sequenced, as all isolated RNA was reverse transcribed. Profiled with immunoSEQ multiplex PCR; TCRdb holds only in-frame clones, not every one. Here the sample spans 350,000 to 400,000 clones, more than 13% being singletons. Sequencing was done on a sample of naive CD4+ T cells from blood. The receptors here all came from a woman younger than 30 in good health.

V and J are TRBV30 and TRBJ2-1; unclear D gene. The V and J ends lost 6 bases and 7 bases respectively, with 4 bases between them. The germline gives CDR1 GTSNPN, CDR2 SVGIG (reference sequence). CDR3 size: 9 residues. The CDR3 reads CACENEQFF. In DNA form, the CDR3 reads TGTGCCTGTGAGAATGAGCAGTTCTTC.

This clone was counted between two and nine times. This rearrangement joins TRBV18 to TRBJ2-7, with D uncertain. CDR1 KGHSH and CDR2 LQKENI come from the germline V gene. With 3 bases removed from V and 1 base from J, the gap between germline ends came to 7 bases. The CDR3 totals 13 residues. The CDR3 region is CASSPSSSYEQYF. CDR3 bases: TGTGCCAGCTCACCCTCTTCTTCCTACGAGCAGTACTTC.

This clone was seen a few times. V and J are TRBV5-1 and TRBJ2-1; 10 nucleotides align to TRBD2. The CDR3 runs to 16 residues. V lost 0 bases, J lost 3 bases, and 3 bases stayed unmatched. CDR1 SGHRS and CDR2 YFSETQ come from the germline V gene. As DNA, the CDR3 is TGCGCCAGCAGCTTGGCTAGCGGGAGTCTCTACAATGAGCAGTTCTTC. Its translation is CASSLASGSLYNEQFF.

This clone has only a few counts. This chain links TRBV7-2 with TRBJ2-2; 12 positions match TRBD2. CDR1 and CDR2 from the germline V gene are SGHTA and FQGNSA. This CDR3 comprises 16 residues. With V trimmed by 5 bases and J by 6 bases, 7 bases remained unmatched. For the CDR3, the DNA is TGTGCCAGCAGCCTTGCTAGCGGGAGGGCCGCCGGGGAGCTGTTTTTT. It encodes CASSLASGRAAGELFF. Variable domain in full (rest from reference TRBV7-2 and TRBJ2-2): GAGVSQSPSNKVTEKGKDVELRCDPISGHTALYWYRQSLGQGLEFLIYFQGNSAPDKSGLPSDRFSAERTGGSVSTLTIQRTQQEDSAVYLCASSLASGRAAGELFFGEGSRLTVL.

This rearrangement joins TRBV11-2 to TRBJ2-4; 9 nucleotides align to TRBD1. Germline V gene data show CDR1 as SGHAT and CDR2 as FQNNGV. The length of the CDR3 is 15 residues. With 6 bases clipped from V and 8 bases from J, the junction kept 11 bases outside the gene matches. This chain's CDR3 is CASSFHGTGTDIQYF. In nucleotides, the CDR3 is TGTGCCAGCAGTTTCCACGGGACAGGGACGGACATTCAGTACTTC.

This clone was seen a few times. The chain employs TRBV5-1 and TRBJ2-1; 10 bases are a match to TRBD2. In germline, CDR1 is SGHRS, CDR2 YFSETQ. The V and J ends lost 2 bases and 2 bases, in that order; junction bases with no gene match: 7. This CDR3 region has 17 residues. The chain's CDR3 is CASSFPTSGETYNEQFF. CDR3 nucleotides: TGCGCCAGCAGCTTCCCAACTAGCGGGGAGACCTACAATGAGCAGTTCTTC.

Only a few counts were recorded for this clone. The V gene is TRBV2, the J gene TRBJ2-7, with TRBD2 matching 13 bases. V lost 4 bases to trimming and J lost 9 bases; unmatched junction nucleotides: 6. Germline CDR1 and CDR2: SNHLY and FYNNEI. The CDR3 length is 14 residues. This CDR3 is CASSVWTSGRGQYF. The CDR3 DNA is TGTGCCAGCAGTGTTTGGACTAGCGGGAGAGGGCAGTACTTC.

The chain links TRBV15 to TRBJ2-1, with a tentative D call TRBD2 (6 bases). Per germline, CDR1 LNHNV and CDR2 YYDKDF (reference sequence). This CDR3 contains 15 residues. V lost 2 bases and J lost 6, with 14 bases in between. DNA of the CDR3: TGTGCCACCAGCAGACCGGGGGAAAGGGTCAATGAGCAGTTCTTC. Its translation: CATSRPGERVNEQFF.

The chain employs TRBV30 and TRBJ1-1; D is uncertain. The ends were cut back, 2 bases at V and 1 base at J, with 8 bases in the middle. The V gene's germline CDR1 is GTSNPN and CDR2 SVGIG (reference sequence). This CDR3 has 13 amino acids. The CDR3 DNA reads TGTGCCTGGAGTTACTCACGGAACACTGAAGCTTTCTTT. Translated: CAWSYSRNTEAFF.

This chain's CDR3 is CSELAGNEQYF. In DNA form, the CDR3 reads TGCAGTGAACTAGCGGGCAACGAGCAGTACTTC. The chain uses TRBV20-1 and TRBJ2-7; 9 positions match TRBD2. This CDR3 is 11 amino acids long. V was pared by 7 bases and J by 5 bases, with 3 bases of the junction left unmatched. Germline CDR1 and CDR2: DFQATT and SNEGSKA (reference sequence).

The chain joins TRBV30 to TRBJ2-1, with 8 bases that match TRBD2. Germline CDR1 is GTSNPN and CDR2 is SVGIG (reference sequence). Trimming cost V 2 bases and J 8 bases; bases outside gene matches: 8. This CDR3 is built from 14 residues. CDR3 nucleotide sequence: TGTGCCTGGAGTTCCGGGACTAGTCTCCATGAGCAGTTCTTC. Its translation: CAWSSGTSLHEQFF.

The chain uses TRBV2 and TRBJ2-7; perhaps TRBD1 as D (6 bases). This CDR3 comprises 13 residues. Germline values: CDR1 SNHLY, CDR2 FYNNEI. V dropped 10 bases and J dropped 6 bases, with 19 bases sitting between them. The CDR3 loop reads CAIGGQGSGEQYF. CDR3 sequence (DNA): TGTGCCATCGGCGGTCAGGGGTCCGGCGAGCAGTACTTC.

This clone was found a few times. The rearrangement joins TRBV25-1 to TRBJ2-1, with 8 bases fitting TRBD2. Per the germline V gene, CDR1 is MGHDK and CDR2 is SYGVNS. This CDR3 has 16 residues. Unmatched junction bases numbered 4, after V lost 0 bases and J lost 3 bases. The CDR3 protein is CASSEYKGLDYNEQFF. The CDR3 DNA reads as TGTGCCAGCAGTGAATACAAGGGACTAGACTACAATGAGCAGTTCTTC.

This clone occurred a few times. J is TRBJ2-7 and V is TRBV29-1, with a possible D match to TRBD1 (5 bases). The germline CDR1 and CDR2 sequences are SQVTM and ANQGSEA. V lost 3 bases and J lost 1, with 7 bases in between. The CDR3 is 12 residues long. The CDR3 reads CSVDRGSYEQYF. CDR3 nucleotide sequence: TGCAGCGTTGATAGGGGATCCTACGAGCAGTACTTC.

V gene TRBV9 combines with J gene TRBJ2-1; 15 bases match TRBD2. V lost 4 bases, J lost 2 bases, and 4 bases stayed unmatched. CDR3 length: 17 residues. In germline, CDR1 is SGDLS, CDR2 YYNGEE. CDR3 residues: CASSMGLAGGAYNEQFF. In nucleotides, the CDR3 is TGTGCCAGCAGCATGGGACTAGCGGGAGGAGCCTACAATGAGCAGTTCTTC. Full variable domain (outside the CDR3, taken from reference TRBV9 and TRBJ2-1): DSGVTQTPKHLITATGQRVTLRCSPRSGDLSVYWYQQSLDQGLQFLIQYYNGEERAKGNILERFSAQQFPDLHSELNLSSLELGDSALYFCASSMGLAGGAYNEQFFGPGTRLTVL.

This clone was seen only a few times. Here the CDR3 reads CASSGQGIAYEQYF. The CDR3 nucleotides are TGCGCCAGCAGCGGACAAGGTATTGCCTACGAGCAGTACTTC. The chain combines TRBV5-1 with TRBJ2-7, with a tentative D call TRBD1 (5 bases). The CDR3 runs to 14 residues. V lost 4 bases and J lost 2, with 13 bases in between. CDR1 is SGHRS, CDR2 YFSETQ, per germline.

This clone was seen a few times. The chain recombines TRBV6-5 with TRBJ2-7, with a weak D call TRBD2 (6 bases). The CDR3 contains 15 residues. The ends were cut back, 7 bases at V and 6 bases at J, with 22 bases in the middle. Germline-derived CDR1 and CDR2 are MNHEY and SVGAGI. For the CDR3, the DNA is TGTGCCAGCATTCTTAGAACGGGCCGCGGGGCCGAGCAGTACTTC. This codes for CASILRTGRGAEQYF.

This clone showed up just a few times. The gene calls are TRBV29-1 and TRBJ2-5; TRBD1 matches 7 bases. The CDR3 has 15 amino acids. V dropped 5 bases and J dropped 2; count of bases not matched to a gene: 11. CDR1 SQVTM and CDR2 ANQGSEA come from the germline V gene. The CDR3 sequence is CSVLGRGIGQETQYF. CDR3 bases: TGCAGCGTTCTGGGCAGGGGGATAGGGCAAGAGACCCAGTACTTC.

The chain has TRBV30 and TRBJ2-3, with D uncertain. The V and J ends lost 7 bases and 1 base respectively, with 15 bases between them. CDR1 and CDR2 (germline): GTSNPN, SVGIG (reference sequence). The CDR3 is 14 amino acids. The CDR3 here is CASKEVGGTDTQYF. The DNA of the CDR3 is TGTGCCTCCAAAGAGGTCGGCGGCACAGATACGCAGTATTTT. Filled out from reference TRBV30 and TRBJ2-3, the complete variable domain reads SQTIHQWPATLVQPVGSPLSLECTVEGTSNPNLYWYRQAAGRGLQLLFYSVGIGQISSEVPQNLSASRPQDRQFILSSKKLLLSDSGFYLCASKEVGGTDTQYFGPGTRLTVL.

The chain employs TRBV20-1 and TRBJ2-1, with D possibly matching TRBD1 (5 bases). The germline V and J ends were trimmed by 1 base and 14 bases, with 12 bases remaining between them. This CDR3 has 11 amino acids. The germline CDR1 and CDR2 sequences are DFQATT and SNEGSKA (reference sequence). CDR3 in DNA: TGCAGTGCTAGAGTTTCGACAGAGGAGTTCTTC. Protein product: CSARVSTEEFF.

This clone has just a few counts. The genes are TRBV28 and TRBJ1-1; D perhaps matches TRBD1 (6 bases). The germline V gene has CDR1 MDHEN and CDR2 SYDVKM. Trimming removed 5 bases from V and 1 base from J, with 20 bases in between. This CDR3 contains 17 residues. The CDR3 bases are TGTGCCAGCAGTCTTACAGGGCTCCGGTGGGGGAACACTGAAGCTTTCTTT. Amino acid sequence: CASSLTGLRWGNTEAFF. The variable domain in full, with the rest retrieved from reference TRBV28 and TRBJ1-1, is DVKVTQSSRYLVKRTGEKVFLECVQDMDHENMFWYRQDPGLGLRLIYFSYDVKMKEKGDIPEGYSVSREKKERFSLILESASTNQTSMYLCASSLTGLRWGNTEAFFGQGTRLTVV.

The chain carries TRBV27 and TRBJ2-1, with 7 bases fitting TRBD2. Unmatched junction bases numbered 15, after V lost 5 bases and J lost 8 bases. Germline values: CDR1 MNHEY, CDR2 SMNVEV (reference sequence). CDR3 size: 16 residues. The CDR3 DNA reads TGTGCCAGCAGTCCCGAGGCCGCGGGAGAAGAAGATGAGCAGTTCTTC. Translated: CASSPEAAGEEDEQFF.